Listed below are T cell receptor beta chains from one sample, sequenced in a study of blood T cell repertoires in COVID-19. Data came from immunoSEQ multiplex PCR; TCRdb stores just in-frame clones and leaves some out. The sample has roughly 160,000 clones, over 75% seen once. The sequencing input was PBMCs or T cells enriched from blood (not recorded which). These receptors were taken from a woman in her forties or fifties who had recovered from COVID-19. Each CDR3 is given with its conserved first and last residue. Fields, in order: V gene, J gene, clone size, D gene, CDR3 protein, CDR3 DNA. D genes are given only for firm matches. For some rows the clone size is stated as once, few or many, or as a class when expanded; others skip it.

>TRBV18|TRBJ2-4|.|TRBD2
CASSPPLLAGGGAKNIQYF
TGTGCCAGCTCACCACCGCTACTAGCGGGAGGGGGAGCCAAAAACATTCAGTACTTC
>TRBV5-4|TRBJ2-1|.|.
CASSYSTLSYNEQFF
TGTGCCAGCAGCTACAGCACCCTCTCCTACAATGAGCAGTTCTTC
>TRBV10-3|TRBJ2-6|.|.
CAIRDSSGANVLTF
TGTGCCATCAGGGACAGCTCTGGGGCCAACGTCCTGACTTTC
>TRBV6-2/TRBV6-3|TRBJ1-5|.|TRBD1
CASSSSAGQGIGNQPQHF
TGTGCCAGCAGTTCCTCCGCGGGACAGGGGATAGGCAATCAGCCCCAGCATTTT
>TRBV28|TRBJ1-6|.|.
CASTFEARINSPLHF
TGTGCCAGCACCTTCGAGGCTCGGATTAATTCACCCCTCCACTTT
>TRBV3-1/TRBV3-2|TRBJ2-3|.|.
CASSLRTDSRDTQYF
TGTGCCAGCAGCCTTCGGACAGATTCTAGGGATACGCAGTATTTT
>TRBV12-5|TRBJ2-1|.|.
CASGFRGNEQFF
TGTGCTAGTGGTTTCCGGGGCAATGAGCAGTTCTTC
>TRBV24-1|TRBJ2-7|.|TRBD1
CATSEGQTGHYEQYF
TGTGCCACCAGTGAGGGACAGACGGGACACTACGAGCAGTACTTC
>TRBV18|TRBJ1-1|.|.
CASSQGQLVTEAFF
TGTGCCAGCTCGCAAGGACAGTTAGTTACTGAAGCTTTCTTT
>TRBV6-5|TRBJ1-2|.|TRBD1
CASSSAGNRGYYGYTF
TGTGCCAGCAGTTCCGCGGGAAACAGGGGTTACTATGGCTACACCTTC
>TRBV2|TRBJ1-2|.|.
CASSGAQWPAGDNYGYTF
TGTGCCAGCAGTGGAGCCCAATGGCCAGCGGGGGATAACTATGGCTACACCTTC
>TRBV10-3|TRBJ2-2|.|TRBD2
CAISESGGASGGTGELFF
TGTGCCATCAGTGAGTCTGGTGGGGCTAGCGGAGGGACCGGGGAGCTGTTTTTT
>TRBV6-5|TRBJ1-1|few|.
CAIEYTGRLDTEAFF
TGTGCCATCGAGTATACAGGGCGTTTGGACACTGAAGCTTTCTTT
>TRBV9|TRBJ1-3|.|.
CASSAPQGFAGNTIYF
TGTGCCAGCAGCGCCCCACAGGGTTTTGCTGGAAACACCATATATTTT
>TRBV3-1/TRBV3-2|TRBJ1-5|.|.
CASSQEARCNQPQHF
TGTGCCAGCAGCCAAGAAGCCCGATGCAATCAGCCCCAGCATTTT
>TRBV9|TRBJ2-2|.|TRBD2
CASSIPSGRNTGELFF
TGTGCCAGCAGCATCCCTAGCGGGAGGAACACCGGGGAGCTGTTTTTT
>TRBV5-1|TRBJ1-5|few|.
CASSLEGGGSQPQHF
TGCGCCAGCAGCTTGGAAGGGGGGGGCTCTCAGCCCCAGCATTTT
>TRBV24-1|TRBJ1-3|.|.
CATRLYTAAIYSGNTIYF
TGTGCCACCCGACTCTACACGGCAGCCATCTACTCTGGAAACACCATATATTTT
>TRBV19|TRBJ1-5|.|.
CASRAGTPNSNQPQHF
TGTGCCAGTAGGGCCGGGACACCTAATAGCAATCAGCCCCAGCATTTT
>TRBV9|TRBJ2-5|.|TRBD1
CASSPRQGGWQETQYF
TGTGCCAGCAGCCCACGACAGGGGGGGTGGCAAGAGACCCAGTACTTC
>TRBV10-3|TRBJ2-3|.|.
CAISVQADTQYF
TGTGCCATCAGTGTACAGGCGGATACGCAGTATTTT
>TRBV6-5|TRBJ2-1|.|TRBD2
CASSFSGSLYNEQFF
TGTGCCAGCAGTTTTAGCGGGAGTCTCTACAATGAGCAGTTCTTC
>TRBV6-5|TRBJ1-1|.|.
CATTTGGRTEAFF
TGTGCCACCACGACGGGGGGGCGCACTGAAGCTTTCTTT
>TRBV3-1/TRBV3-2|TRBJ1-1|.|.
CASSQDPGSTEAFF
TGTGCCAGCAGCCAAGATCCGGGGAGCACTGAAGCTTTCTTT
>TRBV2|TRBJ2-2|.|TRBD1
CASERQGLGTGELFF
TGTGCCAGCGAACGACAGGGGTTAGGAACCGGGGAGCTGTTTTTT
>TRBV5-1|TRBJ1-4|.|.
CASSPGGERLNEKLFF
TGCGCCAGCAGCCCCGGGGGGGAAAGGCTGAATGAAAAACTGTTTTTT
>TRBV11-3|TRBJ2-5|.|TRBD2
CASRSPGTSGEETQYF
TGTGCCAGCAGATCGCCCGGGACTAGCGGGGAAGAGACCCAGTACTTC
>TRBV30|TRBJ2-1|few|.
CAWAATGAGVRRYEQFF
TGTGCCTGGGCCGCAACGGGGGCGGGAGTGAGAAGGTATGAGCAGTTCTTC
>TRBV28|TRBJ1-1|.|.
CASRGGAMNTEAFF
TGTGCCAGCAGGGGGGGGGCCATGAACACTGAAGCTTTCTTT
>TRBV18|TRBJ2-3|.|.
CASSPLVGGTDTQYF
TGTGCCAGCTCACCTTTGGTGGGAGGCACAGATACGCAGTATTTT
>TRBV7-2|TRBJ2-5|few|.
CASSLRWETQYF
TGTGCCAGCAGCTTGAGGTGGGAGACCCAGTACTTC
>TRBV9|TRBJ1-2|.|.
CASSPGAGSGEYGYTF
TGTGCCAGCAGTCCCGGAGCGGGGAGCGGAGAGTATGGCTACACCTTC
>TRBV6-2/TRBV6-3|TRBJ1-4|.|.
CASSYALGKQKEEKLFF
TGTGCCAGCAGTTATGCCCTCGGGAAGCAAAAGGAAGAAAAACTGTTTTTT
>TRBV6-4|TRBJ1-5|.|.
CASSKTASSGQPQHF
TGTGCCAGCAGTAAGACGGCTAGCTCCGGTCAGCCCCAGCATTTT
>TRBV5-1|TRBJ2-7|.|.
CASSPGYEQYF
TGCGCCAGCAGCCCAGGCTACGAGCAGTACTTC
>TRBV28|TRBJ1-4|few|.
CASSGGLEKLFF
TGTGCCAGCTCGGGGGGCCTGGAAAAACTGTTTTTT
>TRBV19|TRBJ2-4|.|TRBD2
CASSPREAGKNIQYF
TGTGCCAGTAGTCCCCGGGAGGCCGGGAAAAACATTCAGTACTTC
>TRBV7-3|TRBJ2-2|few|TRBD2
CASSFQLAGNTGELFF
TGTGCCAGCAGCTTCCAACTAGCGGGGAACACCGGGGAGCTGTTTTTT
>TRBV6-5|TRBJ1-1|.|.
CASSSHGGKNTEAFF
TGTGCCAGCAGTTCTCATGGGGGCAAGAACACTGAAGCTTTCTTT
>TRBV5-4|TRBJ2-7|.|TRBD1
CASSLEGQGKGYEQYF
TGTGCCAGCAGCTTGGAGGGACAGGGAAAGGGATACGAGCAGTACTTC
>TRBV11-3|TRBJ2-7|.|.
CASSFGGIEYPRQYF
TGTGCCAGCAGCTTTGGCGGGATAGAGTATCCCCGCCAGTACTTC
>TRBV2|TRBJ2-7|.|.
CASRGQGLSYEQYF
TGTGCCAGCAGAGGACAGGGACTATCCTACGAGCAGTACTTC
>TRBV10-3|TRBJ1-1|.|TRBD1
CAISEFGTGVDTEAFF
TGTGCCATCAGTGAGTTTGGGACAGGGGTGGACACTGAAGCTTTCTTT
>TRBV7-9|TRBJ1-2|.|.
CASSLQVSVDYGYTF
TGTGCCAGCAGCTTACAGGTTTCAGTGGACTATGGCTACACCTTC
>TRBV2|TRBJ1-2|.|TRBD1
CASNRDSNYGYTF
TGTGCCAGCAATCGGGACAGTAACTATGGCTACACCTTC
>TRBV18|TRBJ1-6|.|TRBD1
CASSRTGSRDSPLHF
TGTGCCAGCTCACGGACAGGGAGTCGGGATTCACCCCTCCACTTT
>TRBV7-2|TRBJ2-1|.|.
CASSSESGMRGNEQFF
TGTGCCAGCAGCTCAGAAAGCGGGATGAGGGGGAATGAGCAGTTCTTC
>TRBV27|TRBJ2-3|.|.
CASSLWASSYTDTQYF
TGTGCCAGCAGTTTATGGGCTAGCAGTTACACAGATACGCAGTATTTT
>TRBV19|TRBJ2-7|.|.
CASSINVAAEQYF
TGTGCCAGTAGTATTAATGTGGCCGCCGAGCAGTACTTC
>TRBV10-3|TRBJ2-7|.|TRBD1
CAISARDRGYEQYF
TGTGCCATCAGTGCCCGGGACAGGGGCTACGAGCAGTACTTC
>TRBV10-3|TRBJ2-1|once|TRBD1
CAISESDRTNYNEQFF
TGTGCCATCAGTGAGTCGGACAGGACAAACTACAATGAGCAGTTCTTC
>TRBV7-9|TRBJ2-3|.|.
CASSLPGGMDTQYF
TGTGCCAGCAGCTTACCGGGGGGCATGGATACGCAGTATTTT
>TRBV7-2|TRBJ2-1|.|.
CASSFGGQANNEQFF
TGTGCCAGCAGCTTCGGTGGTCAGGCTAACAATGAGCAGTTCTTC
>TRBV12-3/TRBV12-4|TRBJ2-7|.|TRBD1
CASSSGTGDEQYF
TGTGCCAGCAGCTCTGGGACAGGGGACGAGCAGTACTTC
>TRBV5-1|TRBJ2-5|.|.
CASSLDPPGYQETQYF
TGCGCCAGCAGCTTGGACCCGCCAGGATACCAAGAGACCCAGTACTTC
>TRBV6-2/TRBV6-3|TRBJ1-5|.|TRBD1
CASSPMTGGNQPQHF
TGTGCCAGCAGCCCGATGACAGGGGGCAATCAGCCCCAGCATTTT